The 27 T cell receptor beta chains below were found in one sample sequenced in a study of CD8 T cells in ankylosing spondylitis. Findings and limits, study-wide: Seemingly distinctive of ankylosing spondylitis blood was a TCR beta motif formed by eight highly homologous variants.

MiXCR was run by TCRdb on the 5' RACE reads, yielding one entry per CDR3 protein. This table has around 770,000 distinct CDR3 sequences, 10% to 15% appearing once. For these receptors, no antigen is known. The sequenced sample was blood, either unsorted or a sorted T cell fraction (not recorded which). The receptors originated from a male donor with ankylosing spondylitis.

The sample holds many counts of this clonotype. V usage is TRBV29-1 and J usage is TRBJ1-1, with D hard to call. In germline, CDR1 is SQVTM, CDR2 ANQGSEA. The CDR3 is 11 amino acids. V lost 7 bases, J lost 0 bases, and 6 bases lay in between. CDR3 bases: TGCAGCGCCCAGTTGAACACTGAAGCTTTCTTT. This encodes CSAQLNTEAFF.

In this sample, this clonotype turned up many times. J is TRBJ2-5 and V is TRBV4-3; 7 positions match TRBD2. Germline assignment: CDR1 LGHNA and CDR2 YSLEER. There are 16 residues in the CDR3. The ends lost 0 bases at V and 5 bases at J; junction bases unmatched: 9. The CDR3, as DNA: TGCGCCAGCAGCCAAGATCAGACTTGGGGAGGGGAGACCCAGTACTTC. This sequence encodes CASSQDQTWGGETQYF.

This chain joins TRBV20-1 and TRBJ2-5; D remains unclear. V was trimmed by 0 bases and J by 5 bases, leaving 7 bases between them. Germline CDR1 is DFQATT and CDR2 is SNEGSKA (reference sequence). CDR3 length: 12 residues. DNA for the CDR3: TGCAGTGCTAGAGATCCCGCGGAGACCCAGTACTTC. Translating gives CSARDPAETQYF.

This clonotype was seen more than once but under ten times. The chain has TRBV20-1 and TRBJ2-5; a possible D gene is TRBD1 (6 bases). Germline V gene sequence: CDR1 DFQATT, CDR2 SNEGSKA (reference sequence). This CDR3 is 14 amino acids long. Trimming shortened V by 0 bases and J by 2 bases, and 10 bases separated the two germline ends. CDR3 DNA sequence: TGCAGTGCTAGAGAAGGGACATGGCAAGAGACCCAGTACTTC. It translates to CSAREGTWQETQYF.

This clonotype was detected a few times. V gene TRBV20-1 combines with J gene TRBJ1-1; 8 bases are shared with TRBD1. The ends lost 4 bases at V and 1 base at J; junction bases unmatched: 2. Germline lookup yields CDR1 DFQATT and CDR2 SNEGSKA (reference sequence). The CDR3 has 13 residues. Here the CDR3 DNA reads TGCAGTGCTATGCAGGGGGCGAACACTGAAGCTTTCTTT. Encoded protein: CSAMQGANTEAFF.

CDR3 region: CASKITTVQETQYF. In DNA, the CDR3 is TGTGCCAGCAAGATCACTACAGTCCAAGAGACCCAGTACTTC. The gene calls are TRBV6-1 and TRBJ2-5; D uncertain. Trimming stripped 7 bases from V and 1 base from J, with 13 bases between. Germline CDR1 and CDR2: MNHNS and SASEGT. This CDR3 contains 14 residues.

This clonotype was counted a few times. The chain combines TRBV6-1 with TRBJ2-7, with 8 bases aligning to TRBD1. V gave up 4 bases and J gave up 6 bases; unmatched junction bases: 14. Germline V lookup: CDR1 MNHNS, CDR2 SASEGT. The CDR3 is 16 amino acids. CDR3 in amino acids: CASSGQGARNSGEQYF. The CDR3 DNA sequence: TGTGCCAGCAGTGGGCAGGGGGCGAGGAATTCTGGCGAGCAGTACTTC.

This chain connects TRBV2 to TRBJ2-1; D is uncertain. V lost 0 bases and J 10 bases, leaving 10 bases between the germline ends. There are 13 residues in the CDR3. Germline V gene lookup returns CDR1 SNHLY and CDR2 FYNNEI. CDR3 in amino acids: CASSEASLSEQFF. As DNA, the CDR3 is TGTGCCAGCAGTGAAGCAAGCCTATCGGAGCAGTTCTTC. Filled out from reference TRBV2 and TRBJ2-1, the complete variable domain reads EPEVTQTPSHQVTQMGQEVILRCVPISNHLYFYWYRQILGQKVEFLVSFYNNEISEKSEIFDDQFSVERPDGSNFTLKIRSTKLEDSAMYFCASSEASLSEQFFGPGTRLTVL.

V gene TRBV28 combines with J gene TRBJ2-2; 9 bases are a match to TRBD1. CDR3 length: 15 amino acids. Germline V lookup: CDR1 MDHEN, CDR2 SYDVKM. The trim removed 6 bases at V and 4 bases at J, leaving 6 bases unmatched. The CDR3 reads CASSFRQGVTGELFF. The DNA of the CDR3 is TGTGCCAGCAGCTTCCGACAGGGGGTCACCGGGGAGCTGTTTTTT.

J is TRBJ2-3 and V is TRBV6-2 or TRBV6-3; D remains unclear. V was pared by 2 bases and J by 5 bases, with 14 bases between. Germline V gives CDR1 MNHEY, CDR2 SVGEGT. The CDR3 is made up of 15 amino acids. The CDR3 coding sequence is TGTGCCAGCAGTTACACAACAGCCCCGGGAGATACGCAGTATTTT. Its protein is CASSYTTAPGDTQYF.

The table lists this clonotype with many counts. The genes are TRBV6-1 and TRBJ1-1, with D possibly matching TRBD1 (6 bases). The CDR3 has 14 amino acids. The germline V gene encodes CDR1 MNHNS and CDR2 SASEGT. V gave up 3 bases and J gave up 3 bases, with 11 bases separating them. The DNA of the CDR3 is TGTGCCAGCAGTGACGGGCAGGGGCACACTGAAGCTTTCTTT. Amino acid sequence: CASSDGQGHTEAFF.

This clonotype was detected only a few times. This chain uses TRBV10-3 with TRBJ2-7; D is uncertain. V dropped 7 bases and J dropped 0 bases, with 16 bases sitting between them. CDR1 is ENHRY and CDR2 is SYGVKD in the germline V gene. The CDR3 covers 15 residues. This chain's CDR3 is CAITQDQTGSYEQYF. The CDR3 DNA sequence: TGTGCCATCACCCAGGACCAGACGGGCTCCTACGAGCAGTACTTC.

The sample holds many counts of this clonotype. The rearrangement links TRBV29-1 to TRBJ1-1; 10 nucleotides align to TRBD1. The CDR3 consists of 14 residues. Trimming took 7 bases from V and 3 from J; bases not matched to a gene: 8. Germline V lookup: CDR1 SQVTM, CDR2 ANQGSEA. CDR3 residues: CSAMGQGWDTEAFF. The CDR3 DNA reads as TGCAGCGCCATGGGACAGGGGTGGGACACTGAAGCTTTCTTT.

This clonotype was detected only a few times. The CDR3 region is CAISEREQGGDEKLFF. In nucleotides, the CDR3 is TGTGCCATCAGTGAGCGCGAACAGGGAGGGGATGAAAAACTGTTTTTT. The J gene is TRBJ1-4, the V gene TRBV10-3, with D perhaps TRBD1 (6 bases). The ends were cut back, 2 bases at V and 6 bases at J, with 16 bases in the middle. The CDR3 is 16 residues long. CDR1 ENHRY and CDR2 SYGVKD come from the germline V gene.

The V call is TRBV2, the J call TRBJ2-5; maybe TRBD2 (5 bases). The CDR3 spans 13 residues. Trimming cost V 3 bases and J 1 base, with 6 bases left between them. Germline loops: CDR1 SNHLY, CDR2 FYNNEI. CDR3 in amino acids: CASSDTSQETQYF. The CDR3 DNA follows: TGTGCCAGCAGTGATACTAGCCAAGAGACCCAGTACTTC.

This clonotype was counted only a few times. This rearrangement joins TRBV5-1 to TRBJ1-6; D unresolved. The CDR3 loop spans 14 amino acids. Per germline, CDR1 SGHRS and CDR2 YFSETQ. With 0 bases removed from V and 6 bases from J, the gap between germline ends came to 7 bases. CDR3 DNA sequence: TGCGCCAGCAGCTTGGGAGCAAGTAATTCACCCCTCCACTTT. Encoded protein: CASSLGASNSPLHF.

For the CDR3, the DNA is TGTGCCAGCAGCCAATGGACTAGCGGGAAGTACAATGAGCAGTTCTTC. Encoded protein: CASSQWTSGKYNEQFF. The V gene is TRBV5-5, the J gene TRBJ2-1; 12 bases are a match to TRBD2. The CDR3 spans 16 residues. Germline V gene data show CDR1 as SGHKS and CDR2 as YYEKEE (reference sequence). Trimming at V came to 4 bases and at J to 4 bases, leaving 6 bases not matched to a gene.

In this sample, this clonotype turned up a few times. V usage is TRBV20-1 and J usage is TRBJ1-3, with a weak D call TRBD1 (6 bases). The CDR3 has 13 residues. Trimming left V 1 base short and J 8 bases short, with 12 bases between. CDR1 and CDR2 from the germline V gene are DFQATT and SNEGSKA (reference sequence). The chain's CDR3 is CSARAGHGHTIYF. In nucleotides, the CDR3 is TGCAGTGCTAGAGCGGGACACGGTCACACCATATATTTT.

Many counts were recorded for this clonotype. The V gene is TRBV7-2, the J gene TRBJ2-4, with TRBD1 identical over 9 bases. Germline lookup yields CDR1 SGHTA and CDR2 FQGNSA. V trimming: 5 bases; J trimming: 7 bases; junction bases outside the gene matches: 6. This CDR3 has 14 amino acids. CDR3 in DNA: TGTGCCAGCAGCCCCGGGACAGGGAGGAACATTCAGTACTTC. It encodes CASSPGTGRNIQYF.

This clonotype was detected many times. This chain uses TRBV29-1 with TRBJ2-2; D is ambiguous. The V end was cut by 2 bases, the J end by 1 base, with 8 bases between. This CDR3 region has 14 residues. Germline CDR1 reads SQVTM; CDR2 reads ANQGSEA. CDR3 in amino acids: CSVEPSENTGELFF. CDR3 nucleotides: TGCAGCGTTGAACCGTCCGAGAACACCGGGGAGCTGTTTTTT.

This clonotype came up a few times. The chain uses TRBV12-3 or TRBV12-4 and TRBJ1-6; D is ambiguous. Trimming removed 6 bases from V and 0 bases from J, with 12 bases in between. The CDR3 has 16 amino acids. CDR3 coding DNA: TGTGCCAGCAGCCCGGGCCGGAGCTCCTATAATTCACCCCTCCACTTT. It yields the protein CASSPGRSSYNSPLHF.

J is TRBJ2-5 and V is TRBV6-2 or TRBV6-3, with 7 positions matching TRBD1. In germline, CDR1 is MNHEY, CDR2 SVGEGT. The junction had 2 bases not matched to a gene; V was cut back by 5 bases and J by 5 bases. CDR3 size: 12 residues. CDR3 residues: CASSDRVETQYF. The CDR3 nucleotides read TGTGCCAGCAGTGACAGGGTCGAGACCCAGTACTTC.

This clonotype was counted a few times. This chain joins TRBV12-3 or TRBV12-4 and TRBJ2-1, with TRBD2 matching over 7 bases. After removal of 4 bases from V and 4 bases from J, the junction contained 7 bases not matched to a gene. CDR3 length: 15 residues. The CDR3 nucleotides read TGTGCCAGCAGTTGGTCCAGCGGGGATTACAATGAGCAGTTCTTC. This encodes CASSWSSGDYNEQFF.

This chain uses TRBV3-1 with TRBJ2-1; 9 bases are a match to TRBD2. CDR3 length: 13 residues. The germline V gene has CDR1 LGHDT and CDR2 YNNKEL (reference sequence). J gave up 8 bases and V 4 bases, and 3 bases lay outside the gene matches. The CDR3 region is CASSPLAGYEQFF. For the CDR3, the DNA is TGTGCCAGCAGCCCGCTAGCGGGATATGAGCAGTTCTTC.

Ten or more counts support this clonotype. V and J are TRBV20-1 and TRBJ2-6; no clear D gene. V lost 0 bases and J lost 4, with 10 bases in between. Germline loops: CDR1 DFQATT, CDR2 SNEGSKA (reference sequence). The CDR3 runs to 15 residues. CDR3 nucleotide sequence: TGCAGTGCTAGAGATCGAAGGGTGGGGGCCAACGTCCTGACTTTC. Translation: CSARDRRVGANVLTF.

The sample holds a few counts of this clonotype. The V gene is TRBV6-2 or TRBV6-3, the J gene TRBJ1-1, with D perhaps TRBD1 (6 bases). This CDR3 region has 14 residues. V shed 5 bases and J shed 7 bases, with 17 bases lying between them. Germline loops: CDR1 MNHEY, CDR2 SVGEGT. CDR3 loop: CASSQRRDTHEAFF. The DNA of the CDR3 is TGTGCCAGCAGTCAACGCCGGGACACTCATGAAGCTTTCTTT.

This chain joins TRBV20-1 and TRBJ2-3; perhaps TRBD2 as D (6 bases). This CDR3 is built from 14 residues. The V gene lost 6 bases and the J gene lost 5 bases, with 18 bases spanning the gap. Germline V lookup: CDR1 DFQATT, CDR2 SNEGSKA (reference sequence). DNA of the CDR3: TGCAGTGCCCCCCAACGGGGGAGGATAGATACGCAGTATTTT. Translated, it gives CSAPQRGRIDTQYF.